One and the same sample provided the 4 T cell receptor beta chains below, sequenced in a study of blood T cell repertoires in COVID-19. The table came from immunoSEQ multiplex PCR; TCRdb's copy has only in-frame clones and leaves some out. The sample has almost 200,000 clones, 80% to 90% seen once. Sequencing was performed on peripheral blood. The receptor source for this set is a woman between 70 and 85 years old with acute or convalescent COVID-19.

The chain has TRBV28 and TRBJ1-5; 12 nucleotides align to TRBD1. Germline V gives CDR1 MDHEN, CDR2 SYDVKM. The V gene end was trimmed by 6 bases and the J gene end by 0 bases; junction bases not matched to a gene: 6. The CDR3 length is 17 residues. In DNA, the CDR3 is TGTGCCAGCAGCTTACCGGGACAGGGGGCTAGCAATCAGCCCCAGCATTTT. Encoded protein: CASSLPGQGASNQPQHF.

The rearrangement joins TRBV6-2 or TRBV6-3 to TRBJ1-5; TRBD1 agrees at 10 bases. V lost 4 bases to trimming and J lost 2 bases; unmatched junction nucleotides: 8. CDR1 is MNHEY and CDR2 is SVGEGT in the germline V gene. The CDR3 runs 17 residues. CDR3 region: CASSSLRDRGGNQPQHF. CDR3 bases: TGTGCCAGCAGTTCTCTCCGGGACAGGGGCGGCAATCAGCCCCAGCATTTT.

This chain links TRBV5-1 with TRBJ2-5; TRBD2 matches 9 bases. Trimming cost V 2 bases and J 3 bases; bases outside gene matches: 2. The CDR3 runs to 14 residues. The germline CDR1 and CDR2 sequences are SGHRS and YFSETQ. The CDR3 DNA sequence: TGCGCCAGCAGCTTACCTAGCGGGGAAGAGACCCAGTACTTC. Protein product: CASSLPSGEETQYF.

This clone occurred once. The rearrangement joins TRBV3-1 (or the pseudogene TRBV3-2) to TRBJ1-3; the D gene is possibly TRBD1 (6 bases). The CDR3 has 14 residues. Germline CDR1 is LGHDT and CDR2 is YNNKEL (reference sequence). Deletions cut 4 bases from V and 4 bases from J, with 11 bases between. This CDR3 is CASSPRTEGNTIYF. The CDR3 DNA is TGTGCCAGCAGCCCTCGGACAGAAGGAAACACCATATATTTT.